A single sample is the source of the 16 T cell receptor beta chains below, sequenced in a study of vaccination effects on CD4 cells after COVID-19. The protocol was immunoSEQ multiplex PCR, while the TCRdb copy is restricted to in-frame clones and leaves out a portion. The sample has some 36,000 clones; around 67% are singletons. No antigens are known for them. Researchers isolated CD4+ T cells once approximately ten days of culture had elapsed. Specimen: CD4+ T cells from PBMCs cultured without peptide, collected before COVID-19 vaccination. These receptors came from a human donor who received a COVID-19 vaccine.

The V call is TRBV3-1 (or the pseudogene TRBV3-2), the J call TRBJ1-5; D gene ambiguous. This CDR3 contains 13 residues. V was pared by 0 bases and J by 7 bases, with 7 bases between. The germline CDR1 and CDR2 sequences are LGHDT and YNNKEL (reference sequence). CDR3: CASSQDIGQPQHF. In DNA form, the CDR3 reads TGTGCCAGCAGCCAAGACATTGGCCAGCCCCAGCATTTT.

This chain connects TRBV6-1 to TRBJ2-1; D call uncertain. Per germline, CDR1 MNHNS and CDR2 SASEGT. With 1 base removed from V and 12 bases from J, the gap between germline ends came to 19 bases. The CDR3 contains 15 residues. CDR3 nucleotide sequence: TGTGCCAGCAGTGAAGGGATTTTAGGCCCCTCGGCGCAGTTCTTC. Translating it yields CASSEGILGPSAQFF.

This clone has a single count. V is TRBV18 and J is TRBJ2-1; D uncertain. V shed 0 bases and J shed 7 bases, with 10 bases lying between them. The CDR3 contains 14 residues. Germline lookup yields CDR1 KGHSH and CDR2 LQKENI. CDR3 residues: CASSPPALWNEQFF. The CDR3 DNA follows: TGTGCCAGCTCACCACCCGCCCTCTGGAATGAGCAGTTCTTC.

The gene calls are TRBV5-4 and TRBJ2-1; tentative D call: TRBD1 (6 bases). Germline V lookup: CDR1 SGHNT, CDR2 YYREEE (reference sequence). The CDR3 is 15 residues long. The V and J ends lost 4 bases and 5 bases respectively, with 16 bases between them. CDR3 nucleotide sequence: TGTGCCAGCAGCCTTAGTCGGGACAAACACAATGAGCAGTTCTTC. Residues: CASSLSRDKHNEQFF.

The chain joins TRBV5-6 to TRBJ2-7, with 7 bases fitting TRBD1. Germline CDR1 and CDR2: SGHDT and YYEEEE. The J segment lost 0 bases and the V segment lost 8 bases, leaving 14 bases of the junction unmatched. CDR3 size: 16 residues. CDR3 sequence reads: CASQSAATGDSYEQYF. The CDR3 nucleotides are TGTGCCAGTCAGTCAGCCGCCACAGGGGACTCCTACGAGCAGTACTTC.

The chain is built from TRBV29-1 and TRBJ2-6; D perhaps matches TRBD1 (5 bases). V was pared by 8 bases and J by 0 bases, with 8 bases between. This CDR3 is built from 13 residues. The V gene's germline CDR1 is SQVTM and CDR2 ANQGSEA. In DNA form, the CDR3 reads TGCAGCTCGACAGTCTCTGGGGCCAACGTCCTGACTTTC. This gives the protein CSSTVSGANVLTF.

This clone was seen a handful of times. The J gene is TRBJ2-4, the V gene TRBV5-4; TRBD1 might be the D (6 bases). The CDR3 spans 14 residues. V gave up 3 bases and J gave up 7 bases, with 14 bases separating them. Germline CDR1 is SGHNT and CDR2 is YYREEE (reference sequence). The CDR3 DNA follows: TGTGCCAGCAGCTCACCCGGGACACTCAACATTCAGTACTTC. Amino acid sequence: CASSSPGTLNIQYF.

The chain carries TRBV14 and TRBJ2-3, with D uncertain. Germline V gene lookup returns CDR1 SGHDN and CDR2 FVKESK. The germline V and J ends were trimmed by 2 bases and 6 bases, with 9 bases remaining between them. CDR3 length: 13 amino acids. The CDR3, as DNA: TGTGCCAGCAGCCAATATTTAGGGGATACGCAGTATTTT. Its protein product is CASSQYLGDTQYF.

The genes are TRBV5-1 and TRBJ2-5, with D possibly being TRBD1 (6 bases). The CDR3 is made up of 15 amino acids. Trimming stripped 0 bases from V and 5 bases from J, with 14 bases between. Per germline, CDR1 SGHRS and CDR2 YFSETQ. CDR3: CASSLDTGPSETQYF. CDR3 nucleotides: TGCGCCAGCAGCTTGGATACAGGGCCCTCGGAGACCCAGTACTTC.

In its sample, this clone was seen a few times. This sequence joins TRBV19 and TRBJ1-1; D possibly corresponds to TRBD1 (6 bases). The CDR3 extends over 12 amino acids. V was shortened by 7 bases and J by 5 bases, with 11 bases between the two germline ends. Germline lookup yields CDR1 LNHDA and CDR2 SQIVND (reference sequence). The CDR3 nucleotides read TGTGCCAGTACCGTAGGGGGGACTGAAGCTTTCTTT. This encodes CASTVGGTEAFF.

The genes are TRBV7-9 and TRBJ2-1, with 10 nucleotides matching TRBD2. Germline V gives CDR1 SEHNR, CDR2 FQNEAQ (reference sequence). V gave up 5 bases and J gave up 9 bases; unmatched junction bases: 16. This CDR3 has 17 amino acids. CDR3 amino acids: CASSSQSSSGRHGEQFF. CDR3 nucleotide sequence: TGTGCCAGCAGCAGCCAAAGTAGTAGCGGGAGGCATGGTGAGCAGTTCTTC.

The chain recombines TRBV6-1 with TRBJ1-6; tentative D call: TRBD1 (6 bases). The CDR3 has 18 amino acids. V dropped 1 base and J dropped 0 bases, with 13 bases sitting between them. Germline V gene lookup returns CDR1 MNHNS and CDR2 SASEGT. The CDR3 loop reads CASSEVGQGSSYNSPLHF. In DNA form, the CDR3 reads TGTGCCAGCAGTGAAGTAGGTCAGGGGAGCTCCTATAATTCACCCCTCCACTTT.

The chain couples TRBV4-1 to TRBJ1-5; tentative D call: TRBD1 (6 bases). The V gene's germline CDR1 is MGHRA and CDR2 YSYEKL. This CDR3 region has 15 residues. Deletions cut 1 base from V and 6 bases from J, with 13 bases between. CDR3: CASSQVIGGRQPQHF. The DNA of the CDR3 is TGCGCCAGCAGCCAAGTGATAGGGGGGCGTCAGCCCCAGCATTTT.

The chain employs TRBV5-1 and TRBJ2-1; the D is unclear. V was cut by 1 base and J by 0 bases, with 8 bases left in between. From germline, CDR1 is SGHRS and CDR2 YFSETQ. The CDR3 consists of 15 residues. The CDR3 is CASSLLGFSYNEQFF. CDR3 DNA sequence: TGCGCCAGCAGCTTGCTAGGTTTCTCCTACAATGAGCAGTTCTTC.

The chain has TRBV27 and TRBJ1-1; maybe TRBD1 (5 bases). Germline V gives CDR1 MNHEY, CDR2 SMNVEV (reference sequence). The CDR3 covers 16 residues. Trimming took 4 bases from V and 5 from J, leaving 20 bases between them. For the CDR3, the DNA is TGTGCCAGCAGTTCCAACTCAGGGTCCTTTCTGACTGAAGCTTTCTTT. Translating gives CASSSNSGSFLTEAFF.

DNA of the CDR3: TGTGCCATCACTGGGGGGCTTCATAATTCACCCCTCCACTTT. Translated: CAITGGLHNSPLHF. This chain connects TRBV10-3 to TRBJ1-6, with a weak D call TRBD1 (6 bases). Germline CDR1 and CDR2: ENHRY and SYGVKD. This CDR3 spans 14 amino acids. The ends were cut back, 7 bases at V and 5 bases at J, with 12 bases in the middle.